Each of the 27 T cell receptor beta chains below was sequenced from the same sample in a study of blood T cell repertoires in COVID-19. The protocol was immunoSEQ multiplex PCR, while the TCRdb copy is restricted to in-frame clones and leaves out a portion. The table lists 40,000 to 60,000 clones, around 88% of them singletons, with roughly 15% in the top ten. Source material: peripheral blood. The receptor source for this set is a human donor in a cohort sampled during active COVID-19.

The chain joins TRBV7-2 to TRBJ1-6, with D perhaps matching TRBD1 (6 bases). V was pared by 3 bases and J by 8 bases, with 20 bases between. CDR3 size: 17 residues. Germline V gives CDR1 SGHTA, CDR2 FQGNSA. CDR3 amino acids: CASSLPQQGSGYSPLHF. The CDR3 DNA is TGTGCCAGCAGCTTGCCCCAACAGGGTTCCGGATATTCACCCCTCCACTTT. The full variable domain, rest sourced from reference TRBV7-2 and TRBJ1-6, is GAGVSQSPSNKVTEKGKDVELRCDPISGHTALYWYRQSLGQGLEFLIYFQGNSAPDKSGLPSDRFSAERTGGSVSTLTIQRTQQEDSAVYLCASSLPQQGSGYSPLHFGNGTRLTVT.

This rearrangement joins TRBV10-3 to TRBJ2-3; 9 positions agree with TRBD1. The V and J ends lost 5 bases and 5 bases, in that order; junction bases with no gene match: 8. The CDR3 is 15 residues long. Looked up from germline, CDR1 is ENHRY and CDR2 is SYGVKD. CDR3 bases: TGTGCCATCAGTTCTTCGACAGGGGGAGGAGATACGCAGTATTTT. Translation: CAISSSTGGGDTQYF.

This clone was found a few times. J is TRBJ2-5 and V is TRBV27; 8 nucleotides match TRBD2. Germline CDR1 MNHEY, CDR2 SMNVEV (reference sequence). The ends lost 9 bases at V and 5 bases at J; junction bases unmatched: 14. This CDR3 is 15 amino acids long. The CDR3 coding sequence is TGTGCCAGTTCGCGGGTAGCGGGGTTAGGGGAGACCCAGTACTTC. Translating gives CASSRVAGLGETQYF.

This chain uses TRBV7-8 with TRBJ1-5, with 8 bases fitting TRBD1. The V gene end was trimmed by 5 bases and the J gene end by 5 bases; junction bases not matched to a gene: 8. Germline V gene lookup returns CDR1 SGHVS and CDR2 FQNEAQ. The CDR3 is made up of 15 amino acids. CDR3 loop: CASSNLGTGDQPQHF. The DNA for the CDR3 is TGTGCCAGCAGCAATCTTGGGACAGGAGATCAGCCCCAGCATTTT.

The rearrangement uses TRBV7-8 and TRBJ2-3; 11 bases map to TRBD2. After removal of 0 bases from V and 4 bases from J, the junction contained 12 bases not matched to a gene. Per germline, CDR1 SGHVS and CDR2 FQNEAQ. The CDR3 covers 19 residues. The CDR3 sequence is CASSLATLAGGLGSDTQYF. The DNA of the CDR3 is TGTGCCAGCAGCTTAGCAACCCTAGCGGGGGGCCTCGGGTCAGATACGCAGTATTTT.

The chain employs TRBV20-1 and TRBJ2-5; the match to TRBD2 covers 8 bases. The CDR3 extends over 10 amino acids. Per germline, CDR1 DFQATT and CDR2 SNEGSKA (reference sequence). The CDR3 DNA follows: TGCAGCTCCGGGGGGGCCGCCCAGTACTTC. Its translation is CSSGGAAQYF.

The J gene is TRBJ1-2, the V gene TRBV25-1, with 8 bases aligning to TRBD1. Germline V gene data show CDR1 as MGHDK and CDR2 as SYGVNS. CDR3 length: 15 residues. J gave up 3 bases and V 4 bases, and 7 bases lay outside the gene matches. The CDR3 nucleotides read TGTGCCAGCAGTGGACCAGGACAGGGTTACTATGGCTACACCTTC. This gives the protein CASSGPGQGYYGYTF.

The gene calls are TRBV18 and TRBJ1-2; 7 nucleotides agree with TRBD1. Germline V gives CDR1 KGHSH, CDR2 LQKENI. This CDR3 contains 16 residues. J lost 2 bases, V lost 2 bases, and 8 bases had no gene match. CDR3 loop: CASSPADRVLNYGYTF. As DNA, the CDR3 is TGTGCCAGCTCACCAGCCGACAGGGTACTAAACTATGGCTACACCTTC.

J is TRBJ2-2 and V is TRBV5-1; D is undetermined. Between the trimmed V and J ends, which lost 0 bases and 1 base, there was a span of 7 bases. CDR3 length: 15 amino acids. Germline V gene lookup returns CDR1 SGHRS and CDR2 YFSETQ. The CDR3 DNA follows: TGCGCCAGCAGCTTGGATAGGAGGAACACCGGGGAGCTGTTTTTT. As protein: CASSLDRRNTGELFF.

This chain links TRBV7-9 with TRBJ1-1; 9 bases agree with TRBD1. J gave up 5 bases and V 1 base, and 2 bases lay outside the gene matches. The CDR3 runs to 14 residues. Per the germline V gene, CDR1 is SEHNR and CDR2 is FQNEAQ (reference sequence). The chain's CDR3 is CASSLGTGETEAFF. In DNA, the CDR3 is TGTGCCAGCAGCTTAGGGACAGGGGAGACTGAAGCTTTCTTT.

This chain connects TRBV7-8 to TRBJ2-3, with 12 bases aligning to TRBD2. The ends lost 5 bases at V and 0 bases at J; junction bases unmatched: 12. This CDR3 comprises 19 residues. Per germline, CDR1 SGHVS and CDR2 FQNEAQ. The CDR3 is CASSPLTGLAGPSTDTQYF. The CDR3 DNA reads TGTGCCAGCAGCCCTTTAACAGGACTAGCGGGGCCTAGCACAGATACGCAGTATTTT.

The V gene is TRBV7-9, the J gene TRBJ2-7, with TRBD2 matching over 11 bases. V was clipped by 5 bases and J by 3 bases; unmatched bases: 6. The germline CDR1 and CDR2 sequences are SEHNR and FQNEAQ (reference sequence). The CDR3 consists of 15 residues. CDR3: CASSPPGLADYEQYF. CDR3 DNA sequence: TGTGCCAGCAGCCCTCCGGGACTAGCGGACTACGAGCAGTACTTC.

The CDR3: CASSVGSSGTSNEQFF. The CDR3 DNA is TGCGCCAGCAGCGTCGGTTCTTCCGGGACTAGCAATGAGCAGTTCTTC. The rearrangement links TRBV5-1 to TRBJ2-1, with 8 nucleotides matching TRBD2. The germline gives CDR1 SGHRS, CDR2 YFSETQ. With V trimmed by 4 bases and J by 6 bases, 12 bases remained unmatched. The CDR3 covers 16 residues.

The chain couples TRBV7-2 to TRBJ1-5, with D uncertain. The V gene's germline CDR1 is SGHTA and CDR2 FQGNSA. The CDR3 covers 14 residues. With 1 base removed from V and 5 bases from J, the gap between germline ends came to 9 bases. The CDR3 bases are TGTGCCAGCAGCTTAGGAGACGGGGATCAGCCCCAGCATTTT. It yields the protein CASSLGDGDQPQHF. Full variable domain (rest looked up from reference TRBV7-2 and TRBJ1-5): GAGVSQSPSNKVTEKGKDVELRCDPISGHTALYWYRQSLGQGLEFLIYFQGNSAPDKSGLPSDRFSAERTGGSVSTLTIQRTQQEDSAVYLCASSLGDGDQPQHFGDGTRLSIL.

The CDR3 reads CASQGKTEAFF. Here the CDR3 DNA reads TGTGCCAGCCAGGGGAAGACTGAAGCTTTCTTT. The chain is built from TRBV7-9 and TRBJ1-1; D is perhaps TRBD1 (6 bases). V was pared by 8 bases and J by 5 bases, with 9 bases between. Germline CDR1 reads SEHNR; CDR2 reads FQNEAQ (reference sequence). The CDR3 has 11 amino acids.

Turning to this clone: At one end the junction does not follow the germline gene, possibly because of a read error. The genes are TRBV7-9 and TRBJ2-1; a weak D match, TRBD2 (5 bases). Germline V gene sequence: CDR1 SEHNR, CDR2 FQNEAQ (reference sequence). The CDR3 has 15 residues. The CDR3 region is CASSSYKSALPAEVF. DNA for the CDR3: TGTGCCAGCAGCTCCTATAAGTCGGCCCTACCAGCGGAGGTCTTC.

The chain is built from TRBV9 and TRBJ1-5, with 9 bases that match TRBD1. The CDR3 totals 15 residues. The V gene end was trimmed by 3 bases and the J gene end by 5 bases; junction bases not matched to a gene: 6. Germline V gene lookup returns CDR1 SGDLS and CDR2 YYNGEE. CDR3 loop: CASSADRGPHQPQHF. The CDR3 DNA is TGTGCCAGCAGCGCGGACAGGGGACCACATCAGCCCCAGCATTTT.

This sequence joins TRBV6-5 and TRBJ2-1, with D tentatively TRBD2 (6 bases). Germline values: CDR1 MNHEY, CDR2 SVGAGI. Trimming pared 9 bases from V and 5 bases from J, leaving 14 bases between. CDR3 length equals 13 residues. The CDR3 DNA reads as TGTGCCAGGGGGGGTTTCCCACACAATGAGCAGTTCTTC. Translation: CARGGFPHNEQFF.

This clone has only one observation. The chain links TRBV7-8 to TRBJ1-3; no firm D call. From germline, CDR1 is SGHVS and CDR2 FQNEAQ. V lost 3 bases to trimming and J lost 0 bases, with 9 bases between them. This CDR3 is 15 amino acids long. CDR3 loop: CASSLGRPSGNTIYF. The DNA for the CDR3 is TGTGCCAGCAGCTTGGGCAGACCCTCTGGAAACACCATATATTTT.

CDR3 coding DNA: TGTGCCAGTACCCGAGGGGACTCAGGGGGAAAACTGTTTTTT. Amino acids: CASTRGDSGGKLFF. V is TRBV19 and J is TRBJ1-4; 7 nucleotides line up with TRBD1. Germline lookup yields CDR1 LNHDA and CDR2 SQIVND (reference sequence). The CDR3 covers 14 residues. Trimming at V came to 7 bases and at J to 10 bases, leaving 12 bases not matched to a gene.

The chain recombines TRBV29-1 with TRBJ1-1; 7 bases fit TRBD1. The length of the CDR3 is 12 residues. The J segment lost 8 bases and the V segment lost 6 bases, leaving 9 bases of the junction unmatched. Looked up from germline, CDR1 is SQVTM and CDR2 is ANQGSEA. The CDR3 loop is CSVHRGQTEAFF. The CDR3 bases are TGCAGCGTCCACCGGGGACAGACCGAAGCTTTCTTT. The variable domain in full, completed from reference TRBV29-1 and TRBJ1-1, reads SAVISQKPSRDICQRGTSLTIQCQVDSQVTMMFWYRQQPGQSLTLIATANQGSEATYESGFVIDKFPISRPNLTFSTLTVSNMSPEDSSIYLCSVHRGQTEAFFGQGTRLTVV.

This CDR3 reads CASSFQVSPLHF. In nucleotides, the CDR3 is TGTGCCAGCAGTTTTCAGGTTTCACCCCTCCACTTT. The genes are TRBV12-3 or TRBV12-4 and TRBJ1-6; D is undetermined. Trimming took off 3 bases at V and 9 bases at J, with 6 bases between the two ends. The CDR3 consists of 12 residues.

The genes are TRBV2 and TRBJ2-2; 9 positions agree with TRBD1. CDR1 is SNHLY, CDR2 FYNNEI, per germline. This CDR3 is built from 14 residues. Germline trimming cut 6 bases from V and 7 bases from J; bases unmatched to any gene: 6. The CDR3 nucleotides are TGTGCCAGCAGGACACAGGGGGCAGTCGGGGAGCTGTTTTTT. It codes for CASRTQGAVGELFF. Full variable domain (remainder filled in from reference TRBV2 and TRBJ2-2): EPEVTQTPSHQVTQMGQEVILRCVPISNHLYFYWYRQILGQKVEFLVSFYNNEISEKSEIFDDQFSVERPDGSNFTLKIRSTKLEDSAMYFCASRTQGAVGELFFGEGSRLTVL.

CDR3 sequence: CASSSGYQPQHF. CDR3 bases: TGTGCCAGCAGCAGCGGTTATCAGCCCCAGCATTTT. The chain has TRBV12-3 or TRBV12-4 and TRBJ1-5, with D unresolved. Between the trimmed V and J ends, which lost 6 bases and 5 bases, there was a span of 8 bases. This CDR3 spans 12 amino acids.

The J gene is TRBJ1-1, the V gene TRBV5-5, with 10 bases lining up with TRBD1. Germline V lookup: CDR1 SGHKS, CDR2 YYEKEE (reference sequence). Trimming at V came to 2 bases and at J to 3 bases, leaving 4 bases not matched to a gene. CDR3 size: 15 residues. The CDR3: CASSFSGTGDTEAFF. CDR3 nucleotides: TGTGCCAGCAGCTTCTCCGGGACAGGGGACACTGAAGCTTTCTTT.

Comments on this clone: The CDR3 carries no conserved terminal phenylalanine or tryptophan, so it likely arises from a read error. It is unclear where the CDR3 begins or ends on the DNA, so no DNA is shown, and the CDR3 is as TCRdb lists it. CDR3 loop: CASSHSGGSRFRL. The chain combines TRBV7-9 with TRBJ1-1; TRBD1 is taken as the D call from the table, unchecked against the DNA. Looked up from germline, CDR1 is SEHNR and CDR2 is FQNEAQ (reference sequence). The CDR3 is made up of 13 amino acids, end residues included.

The rearrangement joins TRBV11-2 to TRBJ2-4, with TRBD2 as a possible D gene (5 bases). CDR3 length equals 14 residues. Trimming left V 5 bases short and J 9 bases short, with 17 bases between. Germline V CDR1 and CDR2: SGHAT, FQNNGV. The CDR3 is CASSISPGMTIQYF. DNA of the CDR3: TGTGCCAGCAGCATAAGTCCGGGAATGACCATTCAGTACTTC. Combining the CDR3 with reference TRBV11-2 and TRBJ2-4 gives the whole variable domain EAGVAQSPRYKIIEKRQSVAFWCNPISGHATLYWYQQILGQGPKLLIQFQNNGVVDDSQLPKDRFSAERLKGVDSTLKIQPAKLEDSAVYLCASSISPGMTIQYFGAGTRLSVL.